The 5 T cell receptor beta chains below all came from one sample that was sequenced in a study of blood T cell repertoires in COVID-19. Profiled with immunoSEQ multiplex PCR; TCRdb holds only in-frame clones, not every one. The sample consists of over 150,000 clones, roughly 80% of them appearing once. Sequences were obtained from peripheral blood. These receptors were taken from a man between 60 and 70 years old with acute or convalescent COVID-19.

The chain joins TRBV4-2 to TRBJ1-3, with a tentative D call TRBD1 (6 bases). Trimming cost V 0 bases and J 0 bases, with 24 bases left between them. The CDR3 extends over 21 amino acids. CDR1 LGHNA and CDR2 YNFKEQ come from the germline V gene. CDR3 in amino acids: CASSQENLGGARCPSGNTIYF. CDR3 bases: TGTGCCAGCAGCCAAGAAAACTTAGGGGGGGCTAGATGCCCCTCTGGAAACACCATATATTTT.

The chain links TRBV10-2 to TRBJ1-6, with 7 bases lining up with TRBD1. The germline gives CDR1 WSHSY, CDR2 SAAADI. The J segment lost 7 bases and the V segment lost 5 bases, leaving 8 bases of the junction unmatched. The CDR3 loop spans 15 amino acids. The CDR3 here is CASSWGTGVNSPLHF. In nucleotides, the CDR3 is TGCGCCAGCAGTTGGGGTACAGGGGTGAATTCACCCCTCCACTTT.

The chain joins TRBV5-1 to TRBJ2-5, with 9 positions matching TRBD1. The junction had 8 bases not matched to a gene; V was cut back by 1 base and J by 4 bases. Per germline, CDR1 SGHRS and CDR2 YFSETQ. The CDR3 totals 16 residues. The CDR3 region is CASSLRTGARPETQYF. Written as DNA, the CDR3 is TGCGCCAGCAGCTTGAGGACAGGGGCGCGCCCAGAGACCCAGTACTTC.

The V gene is TRBV24-1, the J gene TRBJ1-3; D might be TRBD1 (5 bases). The CDR3 is made up of 15 amino acids. CDR1 is KGHDR and CDR2 is SFDVKD in the germline V gene. V lost 7 bases to trimming and J lost 3 bases, with 15 bases between them. CDR3 loop: CATRSSVDNGNTIYF. Here the CDR3 DNA reads TGTGCCACCAGGTCCTCAGTGGACAATGGAAACACCATATATTTT.

CDR3 in DNA: TGTGCCAGCAGCTTCTTGACAGGGGATTTTGAGCAGTTCTTC. It is translated as CASSFLTGDFEQFF. This chain connects TRBV11-2 to TRBJ2-1; 8 bases agree with TRBD1. The CDR3 has 14 residues. V shed 3 bases and J 9 bases; nucleotides not matched to a gene: 7. From germline, CDR1 is SGHAT and CDR2 FQNNGV.